One sample yielded the 8 T cell receptor delta chains listed below, sequenced in a study of gamma-delta chains in newborns, infants, children. TCRdb applied CATT to the reads for clone calling. The sample lists 7,000 or so delta-chain clones, around 10% occurring once. Sequencing used blood. These TCRs come from a child who was a newborn, infant or young child, either healthy, febrile or measles-vaccinated (not recorded which).

This clone appeared a few times. The rearrangement uses TRDV2 and TRDJ1; a possible D gene is TRDD3 (5 bases). Trimming stripped 3 bases from V and 5 bases from J, with 18 bases between. The CDR3 has 15 residues. Germline values: CDR1 GEAIGNYY, CDR2 EKD. CDR3 in amino acids: CACDALGSPLDKLIF. The CDR3 bases are TGTGCCTGTGACGCCTTGGGATCCCCCTTAGATAAACTCATCTTT.

Regarding this clone: The germline gene is not matched at one end of the junction; a read error may be the cause. V usage is TRDV2 and J usage is TRDJ1; 7 bases fit TRDD3. This CDR3 region has 22 residues. Germline-derived CDR1 and CDR2 are GEAIGNYY and EKD. CDR3 bases: TGTGCCTGTGACAGCGTTCCCCAACCAGTACTGGGGACCCACTCGTACACCAATAAACTCATCTTT. Its translation: CACDSVPQPVLGTHSYTNKLIF.

Sample share makes this clone medium-sized (0.01 to 0.1%). The V call is TRDV2, the J call TRDJ1, with 7 bases aligning to TRDD3. CDR1 is GEAIGNYY, CDR2 EKD, per germline. The junction had 7 bases not matched to a gene; V was cut back by 4 bases and J by 0 bases. CDR3 length: 15 amino acids. CDR3: CACEALTGDTDKLIF. The CDR3 coding sequence is TGTGCCTGTGAAGCCCTCACTGGGGACACCGATAAACTCATCTTT.

About this clone: TCRdb assigns this DNA the protein of a much larger clone, which departs from its translation at residue 12; this likely reflects a read error, and the protein shown comes from translating the DNA. The V call is TRDV2, the J call TRDJ1, with 10 nucleotides matching TRDD3. The CDR3 is 15 residues long. In germline, CDR1 is GEAIGNYY, CDR2 EKD. The CDR3, as DNA: TGTGCCTGTGACACCGTTGGGGGATACTTCGATAGACTCATCTTT. Translation: CACDTVGGYFDRLIF.

Comments on this clone: Its ends do not fully match the called genes, so a read error is possible. This sample includes further DNA sequences coding for the same CDR3. The chain recombines TRDV2 with TRDJ1; TRDD3 matches 10 bases. Germline V gene sequence: CDR1 GEAIGNYY, CDR2 EKD. CDR3 length: 17 amino acids. The CDR3 region has the DNA TGCGCCTGTGACCTACTGGGGGATCTTCTAGACACCGATAAACTCATCTTT. Its translation is CACDLLGDLLDTDKLIF.

Note on this clone: A junction end diverges from the germline sequence, so it may reflect a read error. The chain uses TRDV2 and TRDJ3; TRDD3 matches 7 bases. Because TCRdb records no J gene, it was assigned here through a match of the DNA to germline. Germline lookup yields CDR1 GEAIGNYY and CDR2 EKD. The CDR3 length is 22 residues. This CDR3 reads CACDRLAEGDSIHPWDTRQMFF. CDR3 in DNA: TGTGCCTGTGACCGTCTCGCCGAGGGGGATTCCATTCACCCCTGGGACACCCGGCAGATGTTTTTC.

This clone was observed a handful of times. A clone one base away is much larger, so this may be a read error. The genes are TRDV2 and TRDJ3, with TRDD3 identical over 11 bases. There are 17 residues in the CDR3. After removal of 2 bases from V and 3 bases from J, the junction contained 2 bases not matched to a gene. The V gene's germline CDR1 is GEAIGNYY and CDR2 EKD. CDR3 residues: CACDSTGGYWDTRQMFF. The CDR3 nucleotides are TGTGCCTGTGACAGTACTGGGGGATACTGGGACACCCGACAGATGTTTTTC.

This clone was observed a few times. One end of the junction does not line up with germline, which may come from a read error. Other nucleotide sequences in the sample specify the same CDR3. The chain recombines TRDV2 with TRDJ3; 13 bases are a match to TRDD3. CDR1 is GEAIGNYY, CDR2 EKD, per germline. This CDR3 contains 18 residues. The CDR3 protein is CACDTGGYDSWDTRQMFF. Here the CDR3 DNA reads TGTGCCTGCGACACTGGGGGATACGACTCCTGGGACACCCGACAGATGTTTTTC.